This record covers a single TCR beta chain. Clinical histories supplied by participants themselves formed the basis of cohort assignment. Assay: immunoSEQ multiplex PCR; the TCRdb copy retains only in-frame clones and omits some. This table holds approximately 230,000 clones, around 90% found once. This sample stems from a study of blood T cell repertoires in COVID-19. About the research overall: The study drew acute and convalescent COVID-19 samples from the United States, Italy and Spain.

The J segment lost 2 bases and the V segment lost 2 bases, leaving 3 bases of the junction unmatched. Germline values: CDR1 SGHTA, CDR2 FQGNSA. This CDR3 region has 15 residues. Sequencing used PBMCs or T cells enriched from blood (not recorded which). This TCR was sampled from a woman in her twenties or thirties with acute COVID-19. The gene calls are TRBV7-2 and TRBJ2-5, with TRBD2 matching over 9 bases. The CDR3 reads CASSLSAGGQETQYF. The CDR3 DNA follows: TGTGCCAGCAGCTTATCAGCGGGGGGACAAGAGACCCAGTACTTC.